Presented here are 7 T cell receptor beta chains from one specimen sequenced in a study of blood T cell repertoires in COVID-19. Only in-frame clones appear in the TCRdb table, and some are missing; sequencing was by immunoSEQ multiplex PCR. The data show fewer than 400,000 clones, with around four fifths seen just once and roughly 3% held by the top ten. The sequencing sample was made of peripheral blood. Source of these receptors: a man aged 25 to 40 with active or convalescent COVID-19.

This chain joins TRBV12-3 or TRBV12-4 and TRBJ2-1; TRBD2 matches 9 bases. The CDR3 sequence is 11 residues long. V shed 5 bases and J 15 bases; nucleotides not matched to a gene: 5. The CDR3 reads CASSPGTSRFF. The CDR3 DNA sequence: TGTGCCAGCAGTCCCGGGACTAGCCGGTTCTTC.

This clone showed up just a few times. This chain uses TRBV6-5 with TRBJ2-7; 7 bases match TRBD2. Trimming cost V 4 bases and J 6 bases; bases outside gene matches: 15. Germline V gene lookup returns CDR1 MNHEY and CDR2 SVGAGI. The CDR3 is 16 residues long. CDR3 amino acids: CASSSKLVLAVPEQYF. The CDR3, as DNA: TGTGCCAGCAGTTCGAAACTCGTCCTAGCGGTACCCGAGCAGTACTTC.

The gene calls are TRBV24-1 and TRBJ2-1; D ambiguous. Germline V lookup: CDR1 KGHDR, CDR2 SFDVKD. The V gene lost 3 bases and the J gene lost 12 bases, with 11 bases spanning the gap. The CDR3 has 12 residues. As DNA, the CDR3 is TGTGCCACCAGTGATCTGGGCAAAACGCAGTTCTTC. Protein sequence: CATSDLGKTQFF.

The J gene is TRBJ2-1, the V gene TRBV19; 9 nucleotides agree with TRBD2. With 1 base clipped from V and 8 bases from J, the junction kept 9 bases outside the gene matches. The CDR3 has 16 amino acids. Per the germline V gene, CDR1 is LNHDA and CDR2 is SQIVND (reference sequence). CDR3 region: CASSIGASGDLDEQFF. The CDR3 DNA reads TGTGCCAGTAGTATAGGAGCTAGCGGGGACCTGGATGAGCAGTTCTTC.

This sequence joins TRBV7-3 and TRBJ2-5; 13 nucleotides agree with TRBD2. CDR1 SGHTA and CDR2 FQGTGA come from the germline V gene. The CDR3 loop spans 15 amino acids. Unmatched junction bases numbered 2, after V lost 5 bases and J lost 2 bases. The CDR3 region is CASSRTSGRQETQYF. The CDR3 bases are TGTGCCAGCAGCCGGACTAGCGGGAGACAAGAGACCCAGTACTTC.

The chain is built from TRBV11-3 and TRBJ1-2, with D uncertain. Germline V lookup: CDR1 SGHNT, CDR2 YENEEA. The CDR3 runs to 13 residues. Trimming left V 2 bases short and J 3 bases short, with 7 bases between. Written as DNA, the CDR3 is TGTGCCAGCAGCTTACGAGAGGACTATGGCTACACCTTC. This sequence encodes CASSLREDYGYTF.

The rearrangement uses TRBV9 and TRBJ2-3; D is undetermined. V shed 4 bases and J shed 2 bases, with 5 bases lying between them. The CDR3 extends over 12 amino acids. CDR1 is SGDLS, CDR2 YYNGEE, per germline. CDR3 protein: CASSRNTDTQYF. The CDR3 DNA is TGTGCCAGCAGCCGTAACACAGATACGCAGTATTTT.